This TCR beta chain was obtained from a study of regulatory T cells in long-lasting Graves disease (dated by TCRdb to 2020 to 2022). The study in broad terms: Newly diagnosed Graves' disease patients had taken antithyroid drugs for less than 3 months. This study used TCR sequencing and RNA sequencing of peripheral blood to compare persistent Graves' disease patients against newly diagnosed Graves' disease patients. The study was conducted in China and was registered as a clinical trial. TCR sequencing covered about 13 persistent and approximately 20 newly diagnosed Graves' disease patients, 33 samples in total.

The paper as a whole reports these results and caveats: More public clonotypes were shared among persistent patients (2,741) than among newly diagnosed patients (roughly 1,000). The authors acknowledged the small sample size as a limitation that may reduce accuracy. Peripheral blood alone was examined, since thyroid tissue, which constituted the primary lesion, could not be accessed. Compared with newly diagnosed patients, patients with persistent Graves' disease had lower TCR Shannon entropy and fewer highly expanded clones, which suggests clonal expansion. Only the TCR beta chain was sequenced and analyzed. TRBV28, TRBJ1-2 and TRBJ2-5 were preferentially used in persistent disease, while TRBV20-1 and TRBJ2-1 were favored in newly diagnosed disease.

At least ten counts were recorded for this clonotype. The antigen this receptor binds is unknown. Per-nucleotide qualities are absent, and no much larger clonotype sits a single base away. Library prep was done by multiplex PCR. Sequencing used an Illumina HiSeq 4000. TCR beta libraries were built with iRepertoire HTBI primers and Arm-PCR amplification of CDR3 regions. Before sequencing, the PCR products underwent gel purification. Per the authors' processing: Across samples, around 58 TRBV and roughly 15 TRBJ segments were identified and used for gene usage analysis of CDR3 amino acid clonotypes. Filtered high-quality paired reads were merged into contigs using COPE and FqMerger. BLAST was used to align contigs to the IMGT TRBV, TRBD and TRBJ reference genes, and CDR3 was defined following IMGT. Any clonotype with a frequency above 0.1% was counted as a highly expanded clone. Shannon entropy was used to measure repertoire diversity, and the Gini coefficient was used to measure V-J evenness. A clonotype found in more than one individual was treated as public. TCRdb trimmed public reads at Q25 via fastp, called clones via MiXCR and kept in-frame beta chains. Here each entry gathers all rows of one CDR3 protein and keeps the most common genes and DNA. These V and J calls originate from TCRdb's pipeline instead of the authors' own analysis. The sample profile shows 350,000 to 450,000 distinct CDR3 sequences; 15% of them were found once. Clones ranked in the top ten supply about 7.8% of the sample.

Based on the germline V gene, the CDR1 and CDR2 sequences are SGHAT and FQNNGV. V is pared back by 4 bases and J by 7 bases, with 13 bases lying between the germline termini. The cysteine opens and the phenylalanine closes a CDR3 of 13 amino acids. Only the CDR3 portion is preserved as DNA: 39 bases, with reading frame beginning at the first base. Per the publication, the time point label means: newly diagnosed GD, antithyroid drugs for less than 3 months. RNA was extracted from PBMCs in TRIzol for both TCR sequencing and RNA sequencing. The diagnosis of Graves' disease followed American Thyroid Association guidelines. Patients were recruited from an endocrinology department in Xi'an, China. From each patient, roughly 9 milliliters of peripheral blood was collected into an EDTA anticoagulant tube. Ficoll Paque Plus density gradient separation was used to isolate PBMCs, and no further T cell sorting was performed. An Agilent 2100 Bioanalyzer and agarose gel were used to check RNA quality, while a NanoDrop 2000 measured RNA concentration.

These data also featured in a second study, about T cells in Graves' hyperthyroidism and ophthalmopathy. The other study reports the following: Graves' hyperthyroidism was defined as stable when no progression to ophthalmopathy occurred over 18 months of follow-up. Hyperthyroidism patients were newly diagnosed, had a disease duration of under 2 months, and were aged 18 to 65 years. Any patient with an uncontrolled infection, another autoimmune disease, pregnancy or lactation was excluded. Diagnoses were based on clinical symptoms, serum thyroxine and TRAb, thyroid ultrasound and orbital computed tomography. The TCR CDR3 was subjected to a first round of RT-PCR using the HTBI primer set and the Qiagen OneStep RT-PCR kit. Blood samples also contained most of the expanded thyroid clonotypes (frequency above 0.001), which suggests that blood repertoires may reflect thyroid immune responses. Ophthalmopathy was separated from stable hyperthyroidism by a 13 V-J signature model, with just over 85% sensitivity and 81% to 83% specificity obtained in cross-validation and 80%/75% obtained in testing. In validation, the model predicted progression to ophthalmopathy a median of roughly 6.1 months before onset, with 65% to 71% sensitivity and almost 75% specificity. TCR V-J signatures able to tell the groups apart were searched for in a discovery cohort of approximately 95 patients, of whom 43 had Graves' ophthalmopathy and some 60 had stable Graves' hyperthyroidism. Whether ophthalmopathy could be predicted prospectively was tested in an independent validation cohort made up of approximately 19 hyperthyroidism patients plus 17 patients who later progressed to ophthalmopathy. The 90 to 100 discovery patients were randomly divided into training and test sets at a 7:3 ratio. The study also compared thyroid tissue and blood T-cell repertoires from about six Graves' hyperthyroidism patients. Once sampling was done, hyperthyroidism patients were given methimazole at a starting dose of 30 mg daily, whereas ophthalmopathy patients were given high-dose intravenous methylprednisolone. Libraries were constructed in a second round of multiplex PCR, after which size selection and purification were performed. Libraries were sequenced paired-end with 100 bp reads on an Illumina HiSeq2000. Raw data were processed with SOAPnuke, discarding reads with adapters, uncalled bases, mean Phred below 15, or no exact constant-primer or identifier match. High-quality paired reads were merged with COPE v1.2.5, and unique nucleotide sequences were defined as clonotypes. MiTCR v1.1 was used to align the clonotypes against IMGT TRBV, TRBD and TRBJ reference segments. The analysis included only V-J combinations with a frequency above 0.0001, which together covered roughly 99% of the repertoires. A TCS score was defined as the ratio of F50 (clonal expansion) to E x V (chaos), with BLOSUM62-based TCRdist applied between CDR3 peptides within each V-J. Welch's t-statistics and random forest reduced around 520 V-J features to fewer than 15, which were used in a naive Bayes classifier (R e1071). Sample size was not statistically predetermined, and blinding of investigators to group allocation was not performed. TCR Vbeta CDR3 sequencing of 120 to 150 peripheral blood samples (roughly 41 ophthalmopathy, over 70 hyperthyroidism and 17 progressor patients) is reported in the paper.

The sequence joins TRBV11-2 to TRBJ1-1, with no reliable assignment of the D segment. The clonotype was recovered from a woman aged 40 to 55 with Graves disease. Donor details come from another sample of the same person, matched by shared clones. The specimen comprised peripheral blood mononuclear cells (PBMCs), sampled at new diagnosis, from a patient treated with antithyroid drugs. CDR3 reads: CASSSMAGIEAFF. The DNA reads TGTGCCAGCAGCTCCATGGCGGGGATTGAAGCTTTCTTT. Where the CDR3 stops, the reference TRBV11-2 and TRBJ1-1 genes take over; the full variable domain is EAGVAQSPRYKIIEKRQSVAFWCNPISGHATLYWYQQILGQGPKLLIQFQNNGVVDDSQLPKDRFSAERLKGVDSTLKIQPAKLEDSAVYLCASSSMAGIEAFFGQGTRLTVV.